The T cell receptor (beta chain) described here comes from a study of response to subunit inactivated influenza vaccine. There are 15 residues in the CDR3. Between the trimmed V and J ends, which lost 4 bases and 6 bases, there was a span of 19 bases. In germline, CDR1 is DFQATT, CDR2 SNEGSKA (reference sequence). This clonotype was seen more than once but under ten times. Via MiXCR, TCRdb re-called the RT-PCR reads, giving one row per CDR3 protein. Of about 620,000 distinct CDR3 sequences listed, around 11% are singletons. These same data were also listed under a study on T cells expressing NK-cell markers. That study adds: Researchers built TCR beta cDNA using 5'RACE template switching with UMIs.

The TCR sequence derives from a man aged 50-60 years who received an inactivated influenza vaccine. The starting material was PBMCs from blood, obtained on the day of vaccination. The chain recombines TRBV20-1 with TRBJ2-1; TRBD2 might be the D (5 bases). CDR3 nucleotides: TGCAGTGCTACCGGCAGCGGAGGCCCTAGCAATGAGCAGTTCTTC. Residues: CSATGSGGPSNEQFF.